This TCR beta chain was documented in a study of blood T cell repertoires in COVID-19. Overall study: Samples of COVID-19 (acute and convalescent) were obtained from the United States, Italy and Spain. The cDNA or gDNA used as material had been derived from T cells, B-cell-depleted T cells, or PBMCs.

The Seattle site enrolled patients during active infection and followed them longitudinally. CDR3 length equals 17 residues. J lost 3 bases, V lost 5 bases, and 14 bases had no gene match. Germline loops: CDR1 LNHDA, CDR2 SQIVND (reference sequence). TCRdb's copy holds only in-frame clones and misses some; the assay was immunoSEQ multiplex PCR. The profile shows more than 25,000 clones, approximately 85% of them singletons. The sequenced material came from peripheral blood. The clonotype originates from a woman of 80 years or more with COVID-19, enrolled during active disease. V usage is TRBV19 and J usage is TRBJ1-2; 8 bases align to TRBD1. The CDR3 reads CASSSPLDRGGHYGYTF. As DNA, the CDR3 is TGTGCCAGTAGTTCCCCCCTCGACAGGGGTGGGCACTATGGCTACACCTTC.